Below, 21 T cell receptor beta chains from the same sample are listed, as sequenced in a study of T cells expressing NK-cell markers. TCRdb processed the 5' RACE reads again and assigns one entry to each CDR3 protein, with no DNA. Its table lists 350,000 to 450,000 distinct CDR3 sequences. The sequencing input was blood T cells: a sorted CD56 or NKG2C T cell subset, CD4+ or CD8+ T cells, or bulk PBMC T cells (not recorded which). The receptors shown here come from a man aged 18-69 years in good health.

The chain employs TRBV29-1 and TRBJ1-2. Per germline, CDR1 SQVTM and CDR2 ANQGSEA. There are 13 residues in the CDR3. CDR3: CSVVGQRNGGYTF.

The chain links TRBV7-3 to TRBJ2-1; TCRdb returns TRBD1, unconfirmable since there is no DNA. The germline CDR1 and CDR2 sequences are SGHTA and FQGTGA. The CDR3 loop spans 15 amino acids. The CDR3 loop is CASSSNGQGVNEQFF.

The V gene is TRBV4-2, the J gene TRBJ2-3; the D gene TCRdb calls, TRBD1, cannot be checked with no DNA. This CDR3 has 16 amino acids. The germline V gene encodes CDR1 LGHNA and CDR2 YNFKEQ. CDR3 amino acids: CASSSAVGEGTDTQYF.

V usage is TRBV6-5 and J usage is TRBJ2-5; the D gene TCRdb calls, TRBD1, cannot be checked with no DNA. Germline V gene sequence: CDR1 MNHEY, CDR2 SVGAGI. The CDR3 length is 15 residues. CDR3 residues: CASSYSYTGQETQYF.

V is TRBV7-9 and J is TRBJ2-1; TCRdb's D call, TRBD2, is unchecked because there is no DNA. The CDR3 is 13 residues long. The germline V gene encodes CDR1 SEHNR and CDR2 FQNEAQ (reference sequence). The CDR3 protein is CASMFGSWSEQFF.

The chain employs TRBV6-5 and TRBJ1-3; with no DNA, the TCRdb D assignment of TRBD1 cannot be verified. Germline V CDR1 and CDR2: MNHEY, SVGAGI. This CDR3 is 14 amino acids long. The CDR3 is CASSSLRQGNTIYF.

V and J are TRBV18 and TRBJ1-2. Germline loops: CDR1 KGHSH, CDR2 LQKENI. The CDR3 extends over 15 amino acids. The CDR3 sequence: CASSPRQDFSYGYTF.

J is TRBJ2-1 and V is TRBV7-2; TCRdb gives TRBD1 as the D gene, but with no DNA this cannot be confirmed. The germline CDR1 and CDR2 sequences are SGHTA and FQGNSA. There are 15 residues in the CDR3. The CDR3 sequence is CASSQTGSLYNEQFF.

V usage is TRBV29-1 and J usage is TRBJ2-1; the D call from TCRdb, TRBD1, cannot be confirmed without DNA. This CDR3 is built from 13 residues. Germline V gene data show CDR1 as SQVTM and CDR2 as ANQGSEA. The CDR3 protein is CSVGWTGGFQQFF.

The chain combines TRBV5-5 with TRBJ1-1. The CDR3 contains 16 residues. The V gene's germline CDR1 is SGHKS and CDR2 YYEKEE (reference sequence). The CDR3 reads CASSFSAWTANTEAFF.

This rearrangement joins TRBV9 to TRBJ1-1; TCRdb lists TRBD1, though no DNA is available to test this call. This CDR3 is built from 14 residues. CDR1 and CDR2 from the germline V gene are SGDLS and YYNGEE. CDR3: CARPGAGLNTEAFF.

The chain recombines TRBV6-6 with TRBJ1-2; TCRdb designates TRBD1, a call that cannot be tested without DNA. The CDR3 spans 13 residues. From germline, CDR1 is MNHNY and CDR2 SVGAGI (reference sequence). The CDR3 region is CASSLTENYGYTF.

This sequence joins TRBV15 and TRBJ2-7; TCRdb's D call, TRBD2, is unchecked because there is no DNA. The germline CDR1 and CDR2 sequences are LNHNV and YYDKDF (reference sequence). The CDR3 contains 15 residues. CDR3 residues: CATSLGLAGSWEQYF. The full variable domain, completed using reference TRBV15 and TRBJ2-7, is DAMVIQNPRYQVTQFGKPVTLSCSQTLNHNVMYWYQQKSSQAPKLLFHYYDKDFNNEADTPDNFQSRRPNTSFCFLDIRSPGLGDTAMYLCATSLGLAGSWEQYFGPGTRLTVT.

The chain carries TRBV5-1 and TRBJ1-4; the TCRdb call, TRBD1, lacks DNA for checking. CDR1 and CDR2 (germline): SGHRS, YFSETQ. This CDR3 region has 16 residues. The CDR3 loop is CASSKSQGATDEKLFF. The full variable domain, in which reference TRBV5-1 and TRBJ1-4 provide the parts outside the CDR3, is KAGVTQTPRYLIKTRGQQVTLSCSPISGHRSVSWYQQTPGQGLQFLFEYFSETQRNKGNFPGRFSGRQFSNSRSEMNVSTLELGDSALYLCASSKSQGATDEKLFFGSGTQLSVL.

The CDR3 spells CASRPGQGFSTKTQYF. The V and J genes are TRBV6-1 and TRBJ2-5; absent DNA, TCRdb's TRBD1 call cannot be checked. CDR1 MNHNS and CDR2 SASEGT come from the germline V gene. The CDR3 has 16 residues.

CDR3 protein: CASSPGTAGEGYTF. The gene calls are TRBV6-1 and TRBJ1-2; TCRdb gives TRBD1 as the D gene, but with no DNA this cannot be confirmed. Germline V CDR1 and CDR2: MNHNS, SASEGT. The CDR3 is 14 amino acids.

CDR3 residues: CASSRGGTGVRAQYF. This chain uses TRBV7-2 with TRBJ2-5; lacking DNA, the TRBD1 call made by TCRdb goes unchecked. The CDR3 sequence is 15 residues long. The V gene's germline CDR1 is SGHTA and CDR2 FQGNSA.

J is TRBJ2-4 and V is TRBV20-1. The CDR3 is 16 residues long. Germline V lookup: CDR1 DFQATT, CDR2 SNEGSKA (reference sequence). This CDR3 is CSARAENNLAKNIQYF.

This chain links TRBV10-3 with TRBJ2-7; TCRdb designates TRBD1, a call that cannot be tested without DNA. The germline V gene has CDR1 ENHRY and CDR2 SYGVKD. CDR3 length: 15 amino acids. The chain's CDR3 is CAISDPTGPSYEQYF.

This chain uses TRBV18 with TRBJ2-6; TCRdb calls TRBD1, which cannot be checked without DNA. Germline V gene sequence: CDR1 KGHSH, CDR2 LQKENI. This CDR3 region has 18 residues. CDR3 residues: CASSPIRDRTSGANVLTF.

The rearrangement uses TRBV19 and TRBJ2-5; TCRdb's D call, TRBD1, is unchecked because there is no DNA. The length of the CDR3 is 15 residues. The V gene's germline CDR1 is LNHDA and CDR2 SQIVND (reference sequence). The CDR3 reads CASSGPGTSLETQYF.